The next 13 T cell receptor beta chains were all read from a single sample in a study of metastatic and nonmetastatic thyroid tumors. Every patient was untreated before thyroid surgery. TCRdb re-analyzed the PCR reads through MiXCR. Of about 41,000 clones listed, 10% to 12% were seen once; the top ten hold around 25%. The material sequenced was blood. All receptors come from a female donor with papillary thyroid cancer or a benign thyroid nodule (not recorded which). Some clones in this sample may be carry-over from other donors' samples.

The sample holds many counts of this clone. The rearrangement links TRBV18 to TRBJ1-4, with 7 bases fitting TRBD1. This CDR3 is built from 15 residues. The J segment lost 7 bases and the V segment lost 0 bases, leaving 5 bases of the junction unmatched. Germline lookup yields CDR1 KGHSH and CDR2 LQKENI. The CDR3 spells CASSPPGRGSEKLFF. CDR3 nucleotide sequence: TGTGCCAGCTCACCACCGGGCAGGGGGTCTGAAAAACTGTTTTTT.

There are many counts of this clone. The chain uses TRBV12-3 or TRBV12-4 and TRBJ2-7; weak D call: TRBD2 (5 bases). The CDR3 has 13 residues. V was cut by 6 bases and J by 0 bases, with 9 bases left in between. The CDR3 region is CASRLGDSYEQYF. CDR3 DNA sequence: TGTGCCAGCAGGCTCGGGGACTCCTACGAGCAGTACTTC.

This clone was detected ten times or more. The CDR3 coding sequence is TGTGCCAGCAGCGCGGACTACAGGGATGAGCAGTTCTTC. It encodes CASSADYRDEQFF. The genes are TRBV9 and TRBJ2-1; D possibly matches TRBD1 or TRBD2 (6 bases each). CDR1 is SGDLS, CDR2 YYNGEE, per germline. This CDR3 comprises 13 residues. Deletions cut 3 bases from V and 8 bases from J, with 12 bases between. Using reference TRBV9 and TRBJ2-1 for the parts outside the CDR3, the full variable domain is DSGVTQTPKHLITATGQRVTLRCSPRSGDLSVYWYQQSLDQGLQFLIQYYNGEERAKGNILERFSAQQFPDLHSELNLSSLELGDSALYFCASSADYRDEQFFGPGTRLTVL.

This clone was observed a handful of times. It may be a read error: a sequence one base away is much more abundant. Other nucleotide sequences in the sample specify the same CDR3. The DNA for the CDR3 is TGTGCCAGCAGTTCTTCCCCCGGTACCAGATCGTATTTT. Encoded protein: CASSSSPGTRSYF. The chain recombines TRBV28 with TRBJ2-3; unclear D gene. In germline, CDR1 is MDHEN, CDR2 SYDVKM. This CDR3 is 13 amino acids long. V lost 4 bases and J 14 bases, leaving 19 bases between the germline ends.

This clone was observed at least ten times. In DNA form, the CDR3 reads TGTGCCAGCAGTGCTCGAGGGAGGGCAACGAACACCGGGGAGCTGTTTTTT. Residues: CASSARGRATNTGELFF. The rearrangement links TRBV2 to TRBJ2-2; 7 nucleotides line up with TRBD2. Per germline, CDR1 SNHLY and CDR2 FYNNEI. The V segment lost 4 bases and the J segment 0 bases; nucleotides outside the gene matches: 8. The CDR3 covers 17 residues.

A few counts support this clone. This rearrangement joins TRBV28 to TRBJ1-5; unclear D gene. The CDR3 is 15 residues long. V shed 8 bases and J shed 4 bases, with 18 bases lying between them. Germline V gene data show CDR1 as MDHEN and CDR2 as SYDVKM. The CDR3 reads CASGFPGEGNQPQHF. The CDR3 nucleotides are TGTGCCAGCGGCTTTCCTGGGGAGGGAAATCAGCCCCAGCATTTT.

This clone was picked up many times. The chain joins TRBV20-1 to TRBJ2-2, with D possibly being TRBD1 (5 bases). The CDR3 sequence is 15 residues long. Germline V CDR1 and CDR2: DFQATT, SNEGSKA (reference sequence). V was clipped by 5 bases and J by 0 bases, with 13 bases between them. The CDR3 DNA sequence: TGCAGTGCTCGACCAGGGTTTACGAACACCGGGGAGCTGTTTTTT. This encodes CSARPGFTNTGELFF.

V usage is TRBV11-2 and J usage is TRBJ1-1; D gene ambiguous. This CDR3 is 15 amino acids long. Germline CDR1 reads SGHAT; CDR2 reads FQNNGV. V was trimmed by 5 bases and J by 0 bases, leaving 13 bases between them. CDR3: CASSGEVGLNTEAFF. The CDR3 DNA sequence: TGTGCCAGCAGCGGGGAGGTGGGGTTGAACACTGAAGCTTTCTTT.

The chain's CDR3 is CSARDGSSRGGTQYF. DNA of the CDR3: TGCAGTGCTAGAGATGGGAGTAGCCGCGGGGGTACGCAGTATTTT. The J gene is TRBJ2-3, the V gene TRBV20-1; 7 bases are a match to TRBD2. With V trimmed by 0 bases and J by 8 bases, 11 bases remained unmatched. There are 15 residues in the CDR3. Germline assignment: CDR1 DFQATT and CDR2 SNEGSKA (reference sequence).

This clone was observed at least ten times. The chain has TRBV12-3 or TRBV12-4 and TRBJ2-3, with 16 bases fitting TRBD2. Germline trimming cut 6 bases from V and 2 bases from J; bases unmatched to any gene: 5. The CDR3 spans 17 residues. CDR3 bases: TGTGCCAGCAGCCCCGGGACTAGCGGGAGGGCCACAGATACGCAGTATTTT. Encoded protein: CASSPGTSGRATDTQYF.

V usage is TRBV5-6 and J usage is TRBJ1-2; 9 bases map to TRBD1. Germline assignment: CDR1 SGHDT and CDR2 YYEEEE. CDR3 length: 13 residues. V lost 0 bases to trimming and J lost 8 bases; unmatched junction nucleotides: 2. In nucleotides, the CDR3 is TGTGCCAGCAGCTTGGGACAGGGGGAGGGCTACACCTTC. Encoded protein: CASSLGQGEGYTF. The entire variable domain, with the rest obtained from reference TRBV5-6 and TRBJ1-2, is as follows: DAGVTQSPTHLIKTRGQQVTLRCSPKSGHDTVSWYQQALGQGPQFIFQYYEEEERQRGNFPDRFSGHQFPNYSSELNVNALLLGDSALYLCASSLGQGEGYTFGSGTRLTVV.

Ten or more counts support this clone. The rearrangement uses TRBV2 and TRBJ2-6; D might be TRBD1 (5 bases). Germline V gene lookup returns CDR1 SNHLY and CDR2 FYNNEI. With 2 bases removed from V and 4 bases from J, the gap between germline ends came to 9 bases. This CDR3 has 15 residues. The CDR3: CASSETSGGANVLTF. The CDR3 DNA follows: TGTGCCAGCAGTGAAACTTCAGGGGGGGCCAACGTCCTGACTTTC.

This clone was counted at least ten times. This rearrangement joins TRBV11-1 to TRBJ1-3; 7 bases map to TRBD1. Germline CDR1 reads SGHAT; CDR2 reads FQDESV (reference sequence). V lost 11 bases and J lost 0; bases outside the gene matches: 13. This CDR3 comprises 16 residues. The CDR3 coding sequence is TGTGCCGGCCTAAAGAAGGGGGCACTCTCTGGAAACACCATATATTTT. Translated, it gives CAGLKKGALSGNTIYF.